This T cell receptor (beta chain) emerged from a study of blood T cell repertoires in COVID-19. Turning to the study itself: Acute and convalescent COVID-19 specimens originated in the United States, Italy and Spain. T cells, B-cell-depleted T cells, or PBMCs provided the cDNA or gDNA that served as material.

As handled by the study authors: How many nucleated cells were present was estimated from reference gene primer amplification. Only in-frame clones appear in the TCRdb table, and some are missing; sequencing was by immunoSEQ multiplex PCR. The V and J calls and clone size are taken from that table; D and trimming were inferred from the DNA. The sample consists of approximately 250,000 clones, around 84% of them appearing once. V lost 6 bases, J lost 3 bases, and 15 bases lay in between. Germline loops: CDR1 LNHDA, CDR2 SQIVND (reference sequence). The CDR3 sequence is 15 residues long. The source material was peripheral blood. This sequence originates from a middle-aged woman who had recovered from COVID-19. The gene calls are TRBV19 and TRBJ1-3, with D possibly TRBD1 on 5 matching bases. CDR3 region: CASRRQLQSGNTIYF. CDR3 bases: TGTGCCAGTAGGCGACAGCTTCAAAGTGGAAACACCATATATTTT.